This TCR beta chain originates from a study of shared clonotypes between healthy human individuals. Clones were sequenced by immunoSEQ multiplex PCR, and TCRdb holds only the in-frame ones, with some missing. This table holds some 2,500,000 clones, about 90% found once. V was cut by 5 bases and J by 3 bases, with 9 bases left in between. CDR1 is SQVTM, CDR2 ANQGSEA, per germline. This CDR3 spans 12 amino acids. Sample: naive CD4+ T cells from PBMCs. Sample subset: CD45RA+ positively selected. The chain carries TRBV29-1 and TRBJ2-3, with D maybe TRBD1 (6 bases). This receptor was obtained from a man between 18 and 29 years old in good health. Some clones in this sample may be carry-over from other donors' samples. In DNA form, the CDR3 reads TGCAGCGTTTTCACAGGGACAGATACGCAGTATTTT. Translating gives CSVFTGTDTQYF.